These 20 T cell receptor beta chains came from one sample sequenced in a study of shared clonotypes between healthy human individuals. Produced via immunoSEQ multiplex PCR; TCRdb's table is partial and in-frame only. The top ten hold less than 0.55% of the sample, which has approximately 1,500,000 clones, around 98% seen once. Sequenced sample: naive CD4+ T cells sorted from blood. Subset given: CD45RA+ positively selected. These receptors were collected from a young man in good health.

A remark on this clone: This same CDR3 is encoded by further DNA sequences in the sample. The chain has TRBV9 and TRBJ2-3, with TRBD1 matching 7 bases. With V trimmed by 2 bases and J by 0 bases, 3 bases remained unmatched. CDR3 length equals 15 residues. CDR1 SGDLS and CDR2 YYNGEE come from the germline V gene. The CDR3 sequence is CASSVGTASTDTQYF. CDR3 sequence (DNA): TGTGCCAGCAGCGTGGGGACAGCTAGCACAGATACGCAGTATTTT.

The V and J genes are TRBV4-1 and TRBJ2-7; 10 bases line up with TRBD2. With V trimmed by 0 bases and J by 3 bases, 11 bases remained unmatched. CDR1 MGHRA and CDR2 YSYEKL come from the germline V gene. This CDR3 contains 18 residues. This CDR3 is CASSQEILAGVRGYEQYF. CDR3 nucleotides: TGCGCCAGCAGCCAAGAGATCCTAGCGGGAGTCCGGGGCTACGAGCAGTACTTC.

The J gene is TRBJ1-1, the V gene TRBV20-1, with D possibly being TRBD1 (6 bases). CDR1 and CDR2 (germline): DFQATT, SNEGSKA (reference sequence). The CDR3 consists of 11 residues. The ends were cut back, 3 bases at V and 6 bases at J, with 8 bases in the middle. In DNA form, the CDR3 reads TGCAGTGCTAGTAGGGGGGCTGAAGCTTTCTTT. Protein: CSASRGAEAFF.

The rearrangement links TRBV6-5 to TRBJ2-1; D remains unclear. Trimming took off 7 bases at V and 11 bases at J, with 15 bases between the two ends. The germline V gene has CDR1 MNHEY and CDR2 SVGAGI. The CDR3 is made up of 12 amino acids. DNA for the CDR3: TGTGCCAGCACTCCCCGATGGGGTAAGCAGTTCTTC. Residues: CASTPRWGKQFF.

The chain couples TRBV29-1 to TRBJ2-7; 7 bases align to TRBD2. This CDR3 has 13 residues. Germline CDR1 is SQVTM and CDR2 is ANQGSEA. J gave up 5 bases and V 4 bases, and 8 bases lay outside the gene matches. CDR3: CSVGMTSSNEQYF. CDR3 sequence (DNA): TGCAGCGTTGGGATGACTAGCAGCAACGAGCAGTACTTC.

Of note for this clone: Other DNA sequences of this sample code for an identical CDR3. The gene calls are TRBV7-9 and TRBJ2-7, with no clear D. The V gene's germline CDR1 is SEHNR and CDR2 FQNEAQ (reference sequence). Trimming cost V 5 bases and J 3 bases, with 8 bases left between them. The CDR3 extends over 12 amino acids. CDR3 sequence (DNA): TGTGCCAGCAGCCCCCCTAGCTACGAGCAGTACTTC. It specifies CASSPPSYEQYF.

The chain employs TRBV11-3 and TRBJ2-7; 12 positions match TRBD1. J lost 5 bases, V lost 5 bases, and 7 bases had no gene match. In germline, CDR1 is SGHNT, CDR2 YENEEA. CDR3 length equals 15 residues. The CDR3 sequence: CASSPGTGGFNEQYF. The CDR3 region has the DNA TGTGCCAGCAGCCCCGGGACAGGGGGCTTCAACGAGCAGTACTTC.

The chain uses TRBV11-2 and TRBJ2-2; 11 positions match TRBD2. V shed 2 bases, J shed 6 bases, and the junction held 2 bases outside the gene matches. CDR1 and CDR2 (germline): SGHAT, FQNNGV. This CDR3 comprises 15 residues. The CDR3, as DNA: TGTGCCAGCAGCTTAACTAGCGGGGGCTCCGGGGAGCTGTTTTTT. This gives the protein CASSLTSGGSGELFF.

V gene TRBV29-1 combines with J gene TRBJ2-2; TRBD1 matches at 9 bases. The CDR3 is 14 residues long. Trimming cost V 7 bases and J 4 bases; bases outside gene matches: 7. CDR1 and CDR2 from the germline V gene are SQVTM and ANQGSEA. CDR3 amino acids: CSARQGVGTGELFF. CDR3 in DNA: TGCAGCGCTAGACAGGGGGTTGGCACCGGGGAGCTGTTTTTT.

The chain couples TRBV4-2 to TRBJ2-1, with D possibly being TRBD1 (5 bases). V was shortened by 1 base and J by 8 bases, with 9 bases between the two germline ends. The germline V gene encodes CDR1 LGHNA and CDR2 YNFKEQ. The CDR3 consists of 13 residues. The CDR3 reads CASSQVLGHEQFF. As DNA, the CDR3 is TGTGCCAGCAGCCAAGTTCTGGGGCATGAGCAGTTCTTC.

V gene TRBV28 combines with J gene TRBJ2-1, with 9 bases matching TRBD2. This CDR3 region has 16 residues. The germline gives CDR1 MDHEN, CDR2 SYDVKM. Trimming removed 6 bases from V and 1 base from J; junction bases left unmatched: 7. In DNA, the CDR3 is TGTGCCAGCAGCACGACTAGCGGAATTTCCTACAATGAGCAGTTCTTC. This codes for CASSTTSGISYNEQFF.

The gene calls are TRBV9 and TRBJ2-1, with 8 bases lining up with TRBD1. Trimming at V came to 2 bases and at J to 6 bases, leaving 7 bases not matched to a gene. The CDR3 has 15 residues. Germline values: CDR1 SGDLS, CDR2 YYNGEE. CDR3 sequence: CASSVKQGGSNEQFF. For the CDR3, the DNA is TGTGCCAGCAGCGTGAAACAGGGGGGAAGCAATGAGCAGTTCTTC.

The V and J genes are TRBV7-6 and TRBJ2-5, with D tentatively TRBD2 (7 bases). The CDR3 spans 15 residues. Germline loops: CDR1 SGHVS, CDR2 FNYEAQ. The ends were cut back, 0 bases at V and 4 bases at J, with 12 bases in the middle. CDR3: CASSLAWGGAETQYF. The CDR3 DNA reads as TGTGCCAGCAGCTTAGCGTGGGGGGGCGCAGAGACCCAGTACTTC.

The chain joins TRBV6-6 to TRBJ2-6; TRBD2 agrees at 8 bases. The CDR3 runs to 16 residues. Trimming removed 9 bases from V and 1 base from J; junction bases left unmatched: 8. Germline V gene sequence: CDR1 MNHNY, CDR2 SVGAGI (reference sequence). DNA of the CDR3: TGTGCCAGAGAGCGGGAGTGGCGGTCTGGGGCCAACGTCCTGACTTTC. Residues: CAREREWRSGANVLTF.

J is TRBJ2-1 and V is TRBV5-4, with TRBD2 as a possible D gene (6 bases). The V gene lost 4 bases and the J gene lost 9 bases, with 14 bases spanning the gap. Germline values: CDR1 SGHNT, CDR2 YYREEE (reference sequence). This CDR3 contains 13 residues. The DNA of the CDR3 is TGTGCCAGCAGCCCGGAGGGTATCAGTGAGCAGTTCTTC. Residues: CASSPEGISEQFF. Full variable domain (rest looked up from reference TRBV5-4 and TRBJ2-1): ETGVTQSPTHLIKTRGQQVTLRCSSQSGHNTVSWYQQALGQGPQFIFQYYREEENGRGNFPPRFSGLQFPNYSSELNVNALELDDSALYLCASSPEGISEQFFGPGTRLTVL.

The chain is built from TRBV5-4 and TRBJ2-1, with TRBD2 identical over 11 bases. V lost 5 bases to trimming and J lost 4 bases; unmatched junction nucleotides: 20. The CDR3 spans 20 residues. The germline CDR1 and CDR2 sequences are SGHNT and YYREEE (reference sequence). The CDR3 DNA sequence: TGTGCCAGCAGATCCGGGGGAGGGGCCGCGACTAGCGGGATTTACAATGAGCAGTTCTTC. Translation gives CASRSGGGAATSGIYNEQFF. The full variable domain, its missing parts supplied by reference TRBV5-4 and TRBJ2-1, is ETGVTQSPTHLIKTRGQQVTLRCSSQSGHNTVSWYQQALGQGPQFIFQYYREEENGRGNFPPRFSGLQFPNYSSELNVNALELDDSALYLCASRSGGGAATSGIYNEQFFGPGTRLTVL.

This sequence joins TRBV5-4 and TRBJ2-1; TRBD2 matches at 8 bases. Unmatched junction bases numbered 6, after V lost 4 bases and J lost 9 bases. Looked up from germline, CDR1 is SGHNT and CDR2 is YYREEE (reference sequence). This CDR3 is 13 amino acids long. This chain's CDR3 is CASSGSGSGEQFF. The CDR3 DNA reads as TGTGCCAGCAGCGGGAGCGGGAGTGGTGAGCAGTTCTTC.

This clone appeared once. The V and J genes are TRBV7-9 and TRBJ2-1, with 10 bases that match TRBD2. J was trimmed by 9 bases and V by 5 bases; bases with no gene match: 10. Germline lookup yields CDR1 SEHNR and CDR2 FQNEAQ (reference sequence). There are 15 residues in the CDR3. CDR3 nucleotide sequence: TGTGCCAGCAGCCCCGGAAGCGGGAGGGACGGTGAGCAGTTCTTC. Its protein is CASSPGSGRDGEQFF.

This chain joins TRBV5-5 and TRBJ2-7; 8 bases line up with TRBD2. V dropped 1 base and J dropped 3; count of bases not matched to a gene: 9. Germline values: CDR1 SGHKS, CDR2 YYEKEE (reference sequence). The CDR3 sequence is 16 residues long. The CDR3 loop is CASSLRLAGNHYEQYF. The DNA of the CDR3 is TGTGCCAGCAGCTTGCGCCTAGCGGGTAACCACTACGAGCAGTACTTC.

The DNA of the CDR3 is TGTGCCAGCAGTATCCTAGCGGGAGGCTCCTACGAGCAGTACTTC. Amino acid sequence: CASSILAGGSYEQYF. The chain links TRBV28 to TRBJ2-7, with 11 bases lining up with TRBD2. CDR1 and CDR2 from the germline V gene are MDHEN and SYDVKM. With 5 bases clipped from V and 0 bases from J, the junction kept 3 bases outside the gene matches. This CDR3 comprises 15 residues.